This TCR beta chain came from a study of shared clonotypes between healthy human individuals. As for this clone: As yet, its antigen is unknown. In the same sample, other DNA sequences code for this CDR3.

The CDR3 loop spans 13 amino acids. Per germline, CDR1 SGHRS and CDR2 YFSETQ. Deletions cut 0 bases from V and 5 bases from J, with 6 bases between. Profiling relied on immunoSEQ multiplex PCR, and the TCRdb table lists in-frame clones only, not all of them. The table lists 2 million to 3 million clones, approximately 93% of them singletons. Study-wide findings and caveats: Naive subsets generally had larger estimated richness than memory subsets.

This chain uses TRBV5-1 with TRBJ1-5, with D hard to call. Sequencing used naive CD4+ T cells from PBMCs. Documented subset: CD45RA+ positively selected. The receptor's source is a young man in good health. Some clones in this sample may be carry-over from other donors' samples. DNA of the CDR3: TGCGCCAGCAGCTTGGGTCGCGATCAGCCCCAGCATTTT. This translates into CASSLGRDQPQHF.